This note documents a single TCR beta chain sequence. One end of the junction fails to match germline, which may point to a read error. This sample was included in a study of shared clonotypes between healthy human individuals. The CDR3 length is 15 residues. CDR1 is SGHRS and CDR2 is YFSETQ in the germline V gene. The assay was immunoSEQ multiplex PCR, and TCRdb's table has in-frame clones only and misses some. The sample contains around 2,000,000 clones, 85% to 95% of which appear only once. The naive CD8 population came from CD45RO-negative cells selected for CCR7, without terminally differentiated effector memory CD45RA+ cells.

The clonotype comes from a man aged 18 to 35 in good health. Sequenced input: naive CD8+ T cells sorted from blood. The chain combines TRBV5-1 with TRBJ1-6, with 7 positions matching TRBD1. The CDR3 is CASSTSTGTNSPLHF. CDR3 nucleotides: TGTGCCAGCAGCACCTCGACAGGGACCAATTCACCCCTCCACTTT.